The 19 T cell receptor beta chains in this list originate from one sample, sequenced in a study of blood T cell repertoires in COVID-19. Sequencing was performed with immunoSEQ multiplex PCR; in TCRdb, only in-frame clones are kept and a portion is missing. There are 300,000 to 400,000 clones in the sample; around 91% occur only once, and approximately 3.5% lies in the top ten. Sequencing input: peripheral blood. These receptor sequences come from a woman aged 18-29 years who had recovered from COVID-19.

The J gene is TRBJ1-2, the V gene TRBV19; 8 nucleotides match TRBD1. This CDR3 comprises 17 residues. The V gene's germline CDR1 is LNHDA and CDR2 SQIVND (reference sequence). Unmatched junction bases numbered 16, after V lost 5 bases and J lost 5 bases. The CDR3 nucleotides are TGTGCCAGTAGTCAGGGGGCCGCCAATACTAAATCTTATGGCTACACCTTC. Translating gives CASSQGAANTKSYGYTF.

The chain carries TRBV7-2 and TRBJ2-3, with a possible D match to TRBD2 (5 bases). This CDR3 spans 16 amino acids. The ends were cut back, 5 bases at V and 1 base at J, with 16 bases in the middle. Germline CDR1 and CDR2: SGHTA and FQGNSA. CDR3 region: CASSILGGAGTDTQYF. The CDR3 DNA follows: TGTGCCAGCAGCATCCTTGGCGGAGCGGGCACAGATACGCAGTATTTT.

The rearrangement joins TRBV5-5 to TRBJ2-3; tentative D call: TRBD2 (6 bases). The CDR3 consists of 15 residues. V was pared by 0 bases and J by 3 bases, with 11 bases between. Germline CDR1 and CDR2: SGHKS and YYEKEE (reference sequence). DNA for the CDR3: TGTGCCAGCAGCTTGGGGAGGGTAGCGACAGATACGCAGTATTTT. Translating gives CASSLGRVATDTQYF.

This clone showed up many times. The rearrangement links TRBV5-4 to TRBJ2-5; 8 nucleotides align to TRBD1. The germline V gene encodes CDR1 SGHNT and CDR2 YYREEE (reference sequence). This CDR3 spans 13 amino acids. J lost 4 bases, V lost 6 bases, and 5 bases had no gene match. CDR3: CASTRTGRETQYF. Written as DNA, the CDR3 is TGTGCCAGCACCCGGACAGGGAGAGAGACCCAGTACTTC.

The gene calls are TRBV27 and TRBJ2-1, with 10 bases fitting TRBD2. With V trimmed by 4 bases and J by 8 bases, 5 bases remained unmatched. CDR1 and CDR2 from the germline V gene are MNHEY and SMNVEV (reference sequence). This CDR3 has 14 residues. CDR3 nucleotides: TGTGCCAGCAGTTGGTCTAGCGGGAGCCATGAGCAGTTCTTC. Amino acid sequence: CASSWSSGSHEQFF.

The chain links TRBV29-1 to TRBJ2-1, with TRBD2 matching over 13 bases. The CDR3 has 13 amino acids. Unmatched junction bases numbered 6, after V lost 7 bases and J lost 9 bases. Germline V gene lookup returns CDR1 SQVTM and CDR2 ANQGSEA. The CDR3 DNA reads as TGCAGCGCTGGACTAGCGGGAGACGGTGAGCAGTTCTTC. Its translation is CSAGLAGDGEQFF.

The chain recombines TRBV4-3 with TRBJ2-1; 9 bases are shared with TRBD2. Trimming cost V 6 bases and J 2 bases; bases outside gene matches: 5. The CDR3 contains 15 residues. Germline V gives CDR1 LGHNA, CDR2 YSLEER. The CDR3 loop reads CASSQTSGTYNEQFF. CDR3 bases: TGCGCCAGCAGTCAGACTAGCGGCACCTACAATGAGCAGTTCTTC.

CDR3 nucleotide sequence: TGTGCCAGCAGTGAGACACTTCCGGGACAGGGGATCGACAATGAGCAGTTCTTC. Its protein product is CASSETLPGQGIDNEQFF. The V gene is TRBV25-1, the J gene TRBJ2-1, with TRBD1 identical over 10 bases. Trimming took 3 bases from V and 5 from J; bases not matched to a gene: 13. The CDR3 spans 18 residues. The germline V gene encodes CDR1 MGHDK and CDR2 SYGVNS.

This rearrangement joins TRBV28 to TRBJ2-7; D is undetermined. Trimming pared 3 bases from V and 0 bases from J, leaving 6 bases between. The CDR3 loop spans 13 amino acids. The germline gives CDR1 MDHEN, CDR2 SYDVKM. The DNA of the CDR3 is TGTGCCAGCAGTTTTAAGAGCTCCTACGAGCAGTACGTC. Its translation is CASSFKSSYEQYV.

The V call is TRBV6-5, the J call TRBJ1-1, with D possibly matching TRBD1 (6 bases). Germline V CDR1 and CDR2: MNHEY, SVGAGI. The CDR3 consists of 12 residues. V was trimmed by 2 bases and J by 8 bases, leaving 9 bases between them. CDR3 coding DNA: TGTGCCAGCAGTTACGGGGGGGGCGAAGCTTTCTTT. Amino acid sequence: CASSYGGGEAFF.

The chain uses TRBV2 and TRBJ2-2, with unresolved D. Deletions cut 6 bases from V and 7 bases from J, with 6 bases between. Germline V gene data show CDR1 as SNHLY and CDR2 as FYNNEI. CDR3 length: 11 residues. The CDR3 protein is CASSRSGELFF. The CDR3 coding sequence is TGTGCCAGCAGCCGGAGCGGGGAGCTGTTTTTT.

CDR3 region: CASSSPRQGAWQPQHF. In DNA form, the CDR3 reads TGTGCCAGCAGTTCCCCTCGGCAGGGGGCCTGGCAGCCCCAGCATTTT. The rearrangement links TRBV28 to TRBJ1-5; 8 nucleotides match TRBD1. Germline V gene data show CDR1 as MDHEN and CDR2 as SYDVKM. V was clipped by 4 bases and J by 7 bases; unmatched bases: 12. The CDR3 is made up of 16 amino acids.

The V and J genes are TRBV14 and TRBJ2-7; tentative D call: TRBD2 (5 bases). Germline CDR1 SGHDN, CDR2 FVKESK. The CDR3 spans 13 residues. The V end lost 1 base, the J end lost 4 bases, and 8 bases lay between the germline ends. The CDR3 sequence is CASSQGGPYEQYV. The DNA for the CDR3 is TGTGCCAGCAGCCAAGGAGGGCCTTACGAGCAGTACGTC.

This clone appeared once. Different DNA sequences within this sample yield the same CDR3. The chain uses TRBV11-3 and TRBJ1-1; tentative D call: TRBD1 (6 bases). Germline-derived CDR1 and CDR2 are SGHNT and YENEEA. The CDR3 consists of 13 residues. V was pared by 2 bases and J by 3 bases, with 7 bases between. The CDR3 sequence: CASSLYRDTEAFF. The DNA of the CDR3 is TGTGCCAGCAGCTTATACAGGGACACTGAAGCTTTCTTT. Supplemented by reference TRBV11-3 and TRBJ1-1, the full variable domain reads EAGVVQSPRYKIIEKKQPVAFWCNPISGHNTLYWYLQNLGQGPELLIRYENEEAVDDSQLPKDRFSAERLKGVDSTLKIQPAELGDSAVYLCASSLYRDTEAFFGQGTRLTVV.

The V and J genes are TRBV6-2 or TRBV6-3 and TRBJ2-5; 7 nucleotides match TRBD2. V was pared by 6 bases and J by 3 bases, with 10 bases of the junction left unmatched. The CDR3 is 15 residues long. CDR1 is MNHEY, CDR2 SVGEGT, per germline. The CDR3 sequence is CASSNLGGNEETQYF. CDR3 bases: TGTGCCAGCAGCAACCTGGGGGGGAATGAAGAGACCCAGTACTTC.

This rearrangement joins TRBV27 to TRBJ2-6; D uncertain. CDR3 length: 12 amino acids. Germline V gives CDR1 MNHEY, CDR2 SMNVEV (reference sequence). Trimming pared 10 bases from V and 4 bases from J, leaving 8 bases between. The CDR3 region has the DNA TGTGCCACCCCCGTCGGGGCCAACGTCCTGACTTTC. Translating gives CATPVGANVLTF. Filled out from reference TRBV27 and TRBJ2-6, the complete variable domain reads EAQVTQNPRYLITVTGKKLTVTCSQNMNHEYMSWYRQDPGLGLRQIYYSMNVEVTDKGDVPEGYKVSRKEKRNFPLILESPSPNQTSLYFCATPVGANVLTFGAGSRLTVL.

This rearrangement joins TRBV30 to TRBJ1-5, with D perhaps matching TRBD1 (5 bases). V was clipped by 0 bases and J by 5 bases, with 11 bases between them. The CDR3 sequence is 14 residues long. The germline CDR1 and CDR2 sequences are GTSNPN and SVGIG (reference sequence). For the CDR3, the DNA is TGTGCCTGGAGTGTAGGCAGGGTGGATCAGCCCCAGCATTTT. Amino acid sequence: CAWSVGRVDQPQHF.

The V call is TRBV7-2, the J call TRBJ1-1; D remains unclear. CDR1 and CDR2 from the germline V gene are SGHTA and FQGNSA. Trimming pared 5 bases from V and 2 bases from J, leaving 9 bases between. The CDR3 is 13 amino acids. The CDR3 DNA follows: TGTGCCAGCAGCCCGACACCTAACACTGAAGCTTTCTTT. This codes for CASSPTPNTEAFF. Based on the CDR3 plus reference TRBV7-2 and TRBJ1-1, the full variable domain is GAGVSQSPSNKVTEKGKDVELRCDPISGHTALYWYRQSLGQGLEFLIYFQGNSAPDKSGLPSDRFSAERTGGSVSTLTIQRTQQEDSAVYLCASSPTPNTEAFFGQGTRLTVV.

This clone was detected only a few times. The CDR3 sequence: CASRRQVDTEAFF. The CDR3 DNA follows: TGTGCCAGCAGGCGACAGGTGGACACTGAAGCTTTCTTT. V is TRBV12-3 or TRBV12-4 and J is TRBJ1-1; tentatively, D is TRBD1 (6 bases). This CDR3 is built from 13 residues. V was trimmed by 6 bases and J by 3 bases, leaving 11 bases between them.